This T cell receptor beta chain appears in the sequencing data of a study of blood T cell repertoires in COVID-19. The CDR3 runs to 14 residues. From germline, CDR1 is GTSNPN and CDR2 SVGIG (reference sequence). Trimming took off 4 bases at V and 2 bases at J, with 14 bases between the two ends. Some clones are missing from TCRdb's copy, which holds only in-frame ones; the method was immunoSEQ multiplex PCR. The sample records under 250,000 clones, about 76% being singletons. Living in under 30 US areas, the participants were between roughly 18 and 89 years of age. The TCR was taken from a woman between 45 and 60 years old with acute COVID-19. The rearrangement joins TRBV30 to TRBJ1-2; D remains ambiguous. Sequences were obtained from PBMCs or T cells enriched from blood (not recorded which). As DNA, the CDR3 is TGTGCCTGGACCCAATTTCACTGGAACTATGGCTACACCTTC. Translation gives CAWTQFHWNYGYTF.